This T cell receptor beta chain was recorded in a study of CD8 T cells in ankylosing spondylitis. Study outcomes and limitations: CD8+ disease-linked clones were present at relatively low frequencies in blood.

With 2 bases removed from V and 6 bases from J, the gap between germline ends came to 7 bases. CDR1 and CDR2 (germline): MGHDK, SYGVNS. The CDR3 is made up of 12 amino acids. In the case of this clonotype: The antigen remains unidentified.

Scientists made TCR beta libraries using quantitative 5'-RACE with molecular barcodes. TCRdb reprocessed the 5' RACE reads with MiXCR, giving one entry per CDR3 protein. The data hold fewer than 250,000 distinct CDR3 sequences, with about 26% observed a single time. The sample consisted of blood, either unsorted or a sorted T cell fraction (not recorded which). The chain recombines TRBV25-1 with TRBJ1-2; no clear D. This TCR derives from a male donor with ankylosing spondylitis or in good health (not recorded which). DNA of the CDR3: TGTGCCAGCAGTGAAGCCGGGAATGGCTACACCTTC. Its protein is CASSEAGNGYTF.